This T cell receptor (beta chain) derives from a study of T cells after yellow fever vaccination. TCR cDNA, made by 5'RACE template switching, carried an added universal primer site and UMIs. TCRdb redid the calling of the 5' RACE reads with MiXCR, one entry per CDR3 protein. In the table there are hundreds of thousands of distinct CDR3 sequences, approximately 13% of which are singletons. This clonotype was seen a handful of times. The antigen is undetermined. Germline CDR1 and CDR2: MNHNS and SASEGT. The V segment lost 8 bases and the J segment 2 bases; nucleotides outside the gene matches: 5. The CDR3 runs 13 residues. Findings and limits, study-wide: Only a minor proportion of clonotypes was detected across both CD4 and CD8 compartments. Post-booster repertoires again held most primary-vaccination clones (roughly 95% CD4, roughly 88% CD8).

The receptor was isolated from a man aged 30 to 45 who received the YFV17D yellow fever vaccine. Source: PBMCs, taken on the day of the yellow fever booster vaccination. The chain joins TRBV6-1 to TRBJ1-1, with 7 bases aligning to TRBD1. CDR3 nucleotide sequence: TGTGCCAGCTACAGGGGACTAAACACTGAAGCTTTCTTT. Residues: CASYRGLNTEAFF.